Presented here are 10 T cell receptor beta chains from one specimen sequenced in a study of shared clonotypes between healthy human individuals. The table came from immunoSEQ multiplex PCR; TCRdb's copy has only in-frame clones and leaves some out. This table has some 490,000 clones, approximately 81% appearing once. Input material: PBMCs. These receptors were taken from a woman between 40 and 50 years old in good health. Some clones in this sample may be carry-over from other donors' samples.

The sample holds a few counts of this clone. J is TRBJ2-7 and V is TRBV27; D possibly uses TRBD1 or TRBD2 (5 bases each). Germline assignment: CDR1 MNHEY and CDR2 SMNVEV (reference sequence). Trimming took 2 bases from V and 2 from J, leaving 13 bases between them. This CDR3 spans 15 amino acids. The CDR3 protein is CASSLRGAATYEQYF. As DNA, the CDR3 is TGTGCCAGCAGTTTACGAGGGGCAGCGACCTACGAGCAGTACTTC.

The chain uses TRBV7-2 and TRBJ2-5; D uncertain. This CDR3 has 14 residues. Germline values: CDR1 SGHTA, CDR2 FQGNSA. V was clipped by 3 bases and J by 3 bases, with 11 bases between them. The CDR3 sequence: CASSLVGREETQYF. The CDR3 DNA is TGTGCCAGCAGCTTGGTCGGCAGAGAAGAGACCCAGTACTTC.

The CDR3 protein is CASSPEPDSGGLNTEAFF. CDR3 nucleotide sequence: TGTGCCAGCTCACCAGAACCGGACTCAGGGGGCTTGAACACTGAAGCTTTCTTT. The rearrangement links TRBV18 to TRBJ1-1; 8 nucleotides line up with TRBD1. The germline gives CDR1 KGHSH, CDR2 LQKENI. This CDR3 spans 18 amino acids. V lost 2 bases and J lost 0; bases outside the gene matches: 11.

To note about this clone: A far larger clone is off by one base, so a read error is likely. The rearrangement joins TRBV29-1 to TRBJ2-1; D ambiguous. This CDR3 spans 13 amino acids. The germline V gene has CDR1 SQVTM and CDR2 ANQGSEA. CDR3 in amino acids: CGADTFSYNEQFF. The CDR3, as DNA: TGCGGCGCTGACACGTTCTCCTACAATGAGCAGTTCTTC.

In its sample, this clone was seen many times. The sample holds other DNA sequences that translate to the same CDR3. This chain links TRBV28 with TRBJ1-5; D may be TRBD1 (5 bases). In germline, CDR1 is MDHEN, CDR2 SYDVKM. V lost 8 bases, J lost 3 bases, and 17 bases lay in between. The CDR3 sequence is 15 residues long. DNA of the CDR3: TGTGCCAGCCAGAGGAGGGGTAGGGACAATCAGCCCCAGCATTTT. Protein sequence: CASQRRGRDNQPQHF.

This clone was found many times. This sample also contains other DNA sequences that code for the same CDR3. The chain uses TRBV6-5 and TRBJ1-5, with 7 bases matching TRBD1. The trim removed 5 bases at V and 6 bases at J, leaving 10 bases unmatched. The CDR3 is 15 residues long. CDR1 is MNHEY, CDR2 SVGAGI, per germline. The CDR3 sequence is CASSGQTGHSQPQHF. DNA for the CDR3: TGTGCCAGCAGTGGGCAGACAGGGCATAGTCAGCCCCAGCATTTT.

Of note for this clone: The likely explanation is a read error, given a far larger clone one base away. Written as DNA, the CDR3 is TGCGCCAGCAGCTTCGGCAGGGTAGGGAGCAATGAGCAGTTCTTC. This translates into CASSFGRVGSNEQFF. The rearrangement uses TRBV5-1 and TRBJ2-1; D could derive from TRBD1 or TRBD2 (5 bases each). V gave up 2 bases and J gave up 6 bases, with 15 bases separating them. The germline V gene encodes CDR1 SGHRS and CDR2 YFSETQ. The CDR3 is 15 residues long.

The V call is TRBV27, the J call TRBJ1-5, with D perhaps matching TRBD1 (5 bases). The CDR3 sequence is 13 residues long. V shed 3 bases and J shed 9 bases, with 12 bases lying between them. Germline CDR1 reads MNHEY; CDR2 reads SMNVEV (reference sequence). The CDR3 sequence is CASSLGQGRPQHF. The CDR3, as DNA: TGTGCCAGCAGTTTGGGGCAGGGTCGGCCCCAGCATTTT.

The chain couples TRBV5-1 to TRBJ2-7, with D tentatively TRBD2 (5 bases). Germline lookup yields CDR1 SGHRS and CDR2 YFSETQ. This CDR3 is 14 amino acids long. V lost 1 base and J lost 5, with 13 bases in between. CDR3 protein: CASSLTSSSDEQYF. Here the CDR3 DNA reads TGCGCCAGCAGCTTGACTAGTTCTTCTGACGAGCAGTACTTC.

On this clone: This likely came from a read error, as a far larger clone is one base away. The chain uses TRBV28 and TRBJ1-5; TRBD1 is a possible D gene (5 bases). The length of the CDR3 is 16 residues. CDR1 MDHEN and CDR2 SYDVKM come from the germline V gene. V lost 2 bases and J 4 bases, leaving 15 bases between the germline ends. The chain's CDR3 is CASSLELGDCNQPQHF. CDR3 DNA: TGTGCCAGCAGTTTAGAGTTGGGGGACTGTAATCAGCCCCAGCATTTT.